Following are 27 T cell receptor beta chains from one sample sequenced in a study of blood T cells in healthy people across ages. Combining a sample-barcoded 5' primer with a J-beta primer mix, a second PCR ran for 7 to 11 cycles. TCRdb analysed the 5' RACE reads with MiXCR anew, one entry per CDR3 protein. The repertoire includes roughly 2 million distinct CDR3 sequences, approximately 50% of them detected once, and around 2.1% sits in the top ten. The sample consisted of blood. Source of these receptors: a woman aged 35 to 49 in good health.

This clonotype occurred a few times. This chain uses TRBV3-1 with TRBJ2-6; 9 bases agree with TRBD1. The germline V gene has CDR1 LGHDT and CDR2 YNNKEL (reference sequence). The CDR3 runs to 20 residues. V shed 5 bases and J 0 bases; nucleotides not matched to a gene: 14. The DNA of the CDR3 is TGTGCCAGCAGCTATACCCGGGACAGGGCTCTACTCTCTGGGGCCAACGTCCTGACTTTC. It translates to CASSYTRDRALLSGANVLTF.

This chain links TRBV7-2 with TRBJ2-3, with 15 nucleotides matching TRBD2. Germline CDR1 and CDR2: SGHTA and FQGNSA. The CDR3 runs 18 residues. V lost 5 bases, J lost 3 bases, and 9 bases stayed unmatched. The CDR3 loop reads CASSPRTSGGARTDTQYF. As DNA, the CDR3 is TGTGCCAGCAGCCCCCGGACTAGCGGGGGGGCCCGTACAGATACGCAGTATTTT. Filled out from reference TRBV7-2 and TRBJ2-3, the complete variable domain reads GAGVSQSPSNKVTEKGKDVELRCDPISGHTALYWYRQSLGQGLEFLIYFQGNSAPDKSGLPSDRFSAERTGGSVSTLTIQRTQQEDSAVYLCASSPRTSGGARTDTQYFGPGTRLTVL.

There are a few counts of this clonotype. The CDR3 protein is CASNRSGGTLTQYF. CDR3 bases: TGTGCCAGCAACCGTAGCGGGGGCACTTTGACCCAGTACTTC. The rearrangement joins TRBV28 to TRBJ2-5; 9 nucleotides line up with TRBD2. V dropped 7 bases and J dropped 7; count of bases not matched to a gene: 10. The CDR3 spans 14 residues. Germline V lookup: CDR1 MDHEN, CDR2 SYDVKM.

V usage is TRBV5-4 and J usage is TRBJ1-2, with D possibly being TRBD1 (6 bases). From germline, CDR1 is SGHNT and CDR2 YYREEE (reference sequence). The CDR3 has 12 amino acids. V lost 4 bases and J 6 bases, leaving 10 bases between the germline ends. CDR3 in amino acids: CASSNDRNGYTF. CDR3 in DNA: TGTGCCAGCAGCAACGACAGGAATGGCTACACCTTC. The full variable domain, its missing parts supplied by reference TRBV5-4 and TRBJ1-2, is ETGVTQSPTHLIKTRGQQVTLRCSSQSGHNTVSWYQQALGQGPQFIFQYYREEENGRGNFPPRFSGLQFPNYSSELNVNALELDDSALYLCASSNDRNGYTFGSGTRLTVV.

In this sample, this clonotype turned up a few times. As DNA, the CDR3 is TGCAGTGCTTTTCACCCGACGGGCTATGGCTACACCTTC. This translates into CSAFHPTGYGYTF. The chain couples TRBV20-1 to TRBJ1-2; no firm D call. Germline V lookup: CDR1 DFQATT, CDR2 SNEGSKA (reference sequence). This CDR3 has 13 amino acids. Trimming cost V 5 bases and J 4 bases, with 14 bases left between them.

As concerns this clonotype: At one end, the junction sequence differs from germline, possibly due to a read error. The rearrangement links TRBV4-3 to TRBJ1-2, with D possibly being TRBD1 (6 bases). The CDR3 is 14 amino acids. Per germline, CDR1 LGHNA and CDR2 YSLEER. The CDR3 sequence: CTSSQSSGARGYTF. CDR3 bases: TGCACCAGCAGCCAATCATCGGGGGCGCGAGGCTACACCTTC.

This clonotype showed up just a few times. The rearrangement joins TRBV18 to TRBJ2-5, with a possible D match to TRBD1 (6 bases). CDR1 is KGHSH, CDR2 LQKENI, per germline. CDR3 length equals 14 residues. Trimming shortened V by 3 bases and J by 4 bases, and 12 bases separated the two germline ends. The CDR3 nucleotides are TGTGCCAGCTCACCGATGACAGGTCCAGAGACCCAGTACTTC. It translates to CASSPMTGPETQYF.

The gene calls are TRBV12-3 or TRBV12-4 and TRBJ2-7; no clear D. V was cut by 1 base and J by 7 bases, with 14 bases left in between. This CDR3 comprises 14 residues. CDR3 sequence (DNA): TGTGCCAGCAGTTTAGTGTCCAGAAACAATGAGCAGTACTTC. This codes for CASSLVSRNNEQYF.

CDR3 amino acids: CATSDALIDAGRTYEQYF. In DNA, the CDR3 is TGTGCCACCAGTGATGCCCTAATAGATGCGGGGAGAACCTACGAGCAGTACTTC. The chain couples TRBV24-1 to TRBJ2-7; TRBD2 might be the D (6 bases). Looked up from germline, CDR1 is KGHDR and CDR2 is SFDVKD. V was clipped by 3 bases and J by 2 bases, with 22 bases between them. The CDR3 is 18 amino acids.

The V call is TRBV20-1, the J call TRBJ2-5; 11 positions agree with TRBD1. Germline V gene data show CDR1 as DFQATT and CDR2 as SNEGSKA (reference sequence). The ends lost 6 bases at V and 5 bases at J; junction bases unmatched: 5. The CDR3 is 13 amino acids. The CDR3 is CSAGQGVLETQYF. The CDR3 region has the DNA TGCAGTGCGGGACAGGGGGTGTTGGAGACCCAGTACTTC.

This chain uses TRBV20-1 with TRBJ1-2, with D possibly TRBD1 on 6 matching bases. Trimming took 5 bases from V and 2 from J, leaving 18 bases between them. This CDR3 contains 15 residues. CDR1 and CDR2 from the germline V gene are DFQATT and SNEGSKA (reference sequence). The CDR3 region has the DNA TGCAGTGCTGCCCGCCGGGGGCTTACAAACTATGGCTACACCTTC. It encodes CSAARRGLTNYGYTF.

This chain connects TRBV5-1 to TRBJ1-2, with D tentatively TRBD1 (6 bases). The CDR3 covers 15 residues. Trimming removed 4 bases at V and 4 bases at J, with 17 bases between. The germline CDR1 and CDR2 sequences are SGHRS and YFSETQ. For the CDR3, the DNA is TGCGCCAGCAGCGTAACCGGGACACAAGCCTATGGCTACACCTTC. This encodes CASSVTGTQAYGYTF.

This clonotype showed up just once. The J gene is TRBJ2-1, the V gene TRBV20-1, with D perhaps TRBD1 (6 bases). Germline CDR1 DFQATT, CDR2 SNEGSKA (reference sequence). Between the trimmed V and J ends, which lost 1 base and 9 bases, there was a span of 13 bases. CDR3 size: 13 residues. The CDR3 DNA reads TGCAGTGCTAGAGGCTCAGGGGTGGGTGAGCAGTTCTTC. Protein sequence: CSARGSGVGEQFF.

This clonotype was counted a few times. The V gene is TRBV20-1, the J gene TRBJ2-5, with D possibly being TRBD1 (5 bases). Trimming removed 3 bases from V and 5 bases from J, with 10 bases in between. Germline CDR1 DFQATT, CDR2 SNEGSKA (reference sequence). There are 12 residues in the CDR3. The CDR3 bases are TGCAGTGCTAGGTGGTCAGGGGAGACCCAGTACTTC. Protein product: CSARWSGETQYF.

The rearrangement joins TRBV3-1 to TRBJ2-1; D is possibly TRBD2 (7 bases). V gave up 4 bases and J gave up 2 bases, with 15 bases separating them. The CDR3 runs to 16 residues. Germline-derived CDR1 and CDR2 are LGHDT and YNNKEL (reference sequence). The CDR3 nucleotides are TGTGCCAGCAGCCCCCGGGGAGGGGGGCCCTACAATGAGCAGTTCTTC. The encoded protein is CASSPRGGGPYNEQFF.

V is TRBV10-1 and J is TRBJ2-1; D remains ambiguous. Germline CDR1 reads WNHNN; CDR2 reads SYGVQD (reference sequence). The CDR3 length is 15 residues. Trimming left V 3 bases short and J 7 bases short, with 16 bases between. The CDR3 nucleotides read TGCGCCAGCAGTGATATGGGTTTGTCCCTTAATGAGCAGTTCTTC. Its translation is CASSDMGLSLNEQFF.

This rearrangement joins TRBV4-1 to TRBJ2-7; TRBD2 matches at 7 bases. Germline CDR1 is MGHRA and CDR2 is YSYEKL. The CDR3 contains 16 residues. J was trimmed by 3 bases and V by 0 bases; bases with no gene match: 8. The CDR3 region is CASSQDPGTTLYEQYF. Here the CDR3 DNA reads TGCGCCAGCAGCCAAGACCCCGGGACTACGCTCTACGAGCAGTACTTC.

The chain uses TRBV11-2 and TRBJ2-3; 8 bases map to TRBD2. This CDR3 spans 13 amino acids. V lost 8 bases and J lost 7; bases outside the gene matches: 8. In germline, CDR1 is SGHAT, CDR2 FQNNGV. The DNA for the CDR3 is TGTGCCAGCGGGAGCGGGGGTGTATATACGCAGTATTTT. Translated: CASGSGGVYTQYF.

The chain combines TRBV21-1 with TRBJ2-3. TRBV21-1 is given as a pseudogene. The CDR3 length is 15 residues. The CDR3 here is CASSKGQGRSDTQYF. CDR3 DNA sequence: TGTGCCAGCAGCAAAGGGCAGGGAAGGTCAGATACGCAGTATTTT.

This clonotype has a handful of counts. The V call is TRBV7-2, the J call TRBJ2-5; 9 nucleotides align to TRBD1. This CDR3 comprises 16 residues. V lost 4 bases, J lost 5 bases, and 11 bases stayed unmatched. Germline CDR1 and CDR2: SGHTA and FQGNSA. CDR3 in DNA: TGTGCCAGCAGCTCTACTACAGGGGGCAGGAGGGAGACCCAGTACTTC. Amino acid sequence: CASSSTTGGRRETQYF.

This clonotype occurred a few times. V usage is TRBV6-2 or TRBV6-3 and J usage is TRBJ2-2; D ambiguous. CDR1 MNHEY and CDR2 SVGEGT come from the germline V gene. This CDR3 region has 12 residues. Trimming left V 0 bases short and J 7 bases short, with 3 bases between. CDR3 region: CASSYSIGELFF. The CDR3 DNA is TGTGCCAGCAGTTACTCGATCGGGGAGCTGTTTTTT.

CDR3 sequence reads: CASSQDSGTVNEKLFF. DNA for the CDR3: TGTGCCAGCAGCCAAGATAGTGGGACAGTTAATGAAAAACTGTTTTTT. The V and J genes are TRBV3-1 and TRBJ1-4, with TRBD1 identical over 7 bases. The V and J ends lost 0 bases and 4 bases, in that order; junction bases with no gene match: 5. Per germline, CDR1 LGHDT and CDR2 YNNKEL (reference sequence). The CDR3 runs 16 residues.

The chain combines TRBV9 with TRBJ2-7, with D perhaps assigned TRBD1 or TRBD2 (5 bases each). Germline-derived CDR1 and CDR2 are SGDLS and YYNGEE. V was clipped by 3 bases and J by 5 bases, with 18 bases between them. The CDR3 runs 15 residues. CDR3 DNA: TGTGCCAGCAGCGGCGGTGATGAGGGGATGAACGAGCAGTACTTC. It is translated as CASSGGDEGMNEQYF. The full variable domain, in which reference TRBV9 and TRBJ2-7 provide the parts outside the CDR3, is DSGVTQTPKHLITATGQRVTLRCSPRSGDLSVYWYQQSLDQGLQFLIQYYNGEERAKGNILERFSAQQFPDLHSELNLSSLELGDSALYFCASSGGDEGMNEQYFGPGTRLTVT.

J is TRBJ2-4 and V is TRBV24-1, with D maybe TRBD1 (6 bases). Deletions cut 3 bases from V and 1 base from J, with 9 bases between. This CDR3 is 15 amino acids long. Per germline, CDR1 KGHDR and CDR2 SFDVKD. In DNA form, the CDR3 reads TGTGCCACCAGTGATCCAGGGGTGGCCAAAAACATTCAGTACTTC. It encodes CATSDPGVAKNIQYF.

A word on this clonotype: At one of its ends the junction is not consistent with the germline gene, which may arise from a read error. V is TRBV11-2 and J is TRBJ2-5, with D possibly being TRBD2 (5 bases). CDR1 is SGHAT and CDR2 is FQNNGV in the germline V gene. This CDR3 is built from 12 residues. As DNA, the CDR3 is TGTGCCCGCAGCTCCAGAGGGGAGACCCAGTACTTC. Residues: CARSSRGETQYF.

This chain connects TRBV28 to TRBJ1-5, with D possibly matching TRBD1 (5 bases). Germline CDR1 is MDHEN and CDR2 is SYDVKM. The CDR3 totals 14 residues. V was clipped by 5 bases and J by 11 bases, with 19 bases between them. The chain's CDR3 is CASSLRDRLRSQHF. The CDR3 DNA sequence: TGTGCCAGCAGTCTCCGGGACCGACTGAGATCCCAGCATTTT.

V gene TRBV14 combines with J gene TRBJ2-5, with a possible D match to TRBD2 (7 bases). Germline lookup yields CDR1 SGHDN and CDR2 FVKESK. V lost 1 base and J 7 bases, leaving 19 bases between the germline ends. The CDR3 loop spans 16 amino acids. The CDR3 coding sequence is TGTGCCAGCAGCCAAGTTCCCGGGGGGCCCAATTCGACCCAGTACTTC. Protein: CASSQVPGGPNSTQYF. Looking up the rest from reference TRBV14 and TRBJ2-5 gives the full variable domain: EAGVTQFPSHSVIEKGQTVTLRCDPISGHDNLYWYRRVMGKEIKFLLHFVKESKQDESGMPNNRFLAERTGGTYSTLKVQPAELEDSGVYFCASSQVPGGPNSTQYFGPGTRLLVL.